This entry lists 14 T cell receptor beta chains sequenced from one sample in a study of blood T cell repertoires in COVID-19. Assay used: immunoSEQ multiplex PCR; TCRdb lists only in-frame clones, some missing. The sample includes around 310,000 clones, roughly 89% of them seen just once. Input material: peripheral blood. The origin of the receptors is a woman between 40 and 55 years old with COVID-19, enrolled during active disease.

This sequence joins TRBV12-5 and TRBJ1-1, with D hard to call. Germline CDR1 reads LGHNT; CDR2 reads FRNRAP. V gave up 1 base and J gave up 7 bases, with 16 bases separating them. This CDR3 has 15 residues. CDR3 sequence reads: CASGLGQFERGEAFF. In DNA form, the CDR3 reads TGTGCTAGTGGTTTGGGGCAATTCGAGCGCGGTGAAGCTTTCTTT. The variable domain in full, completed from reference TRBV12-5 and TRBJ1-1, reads DARVTQTPRHKVTEMGQEVTMRCQPILGHNTVFWYRQTMMQGLELLAYFRNRAPLDDSGMPKDRFSAEMPDATLATLKIQPSEPRDSAVYFCASGLGQFERGEAFFGQGTRLTVV.

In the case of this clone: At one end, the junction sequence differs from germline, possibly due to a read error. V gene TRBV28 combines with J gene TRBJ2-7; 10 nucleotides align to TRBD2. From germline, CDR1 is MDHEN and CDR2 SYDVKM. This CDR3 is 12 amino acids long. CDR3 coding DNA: TGTGCCAGCAGTAAATCCGGGACTAGCGAGCACTTC. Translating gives CASSKSGTSEHF. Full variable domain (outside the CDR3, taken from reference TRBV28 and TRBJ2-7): DVKVTQSSRYLVKRTGEKVFLECVQDMDHENMFWYRQDPGLGLRLIYFSYDVKMKEKGDIPEGYSVSREKKERFSLILESASTNQTSMYLCASSKSGTSEHFGPGTRLTVT.

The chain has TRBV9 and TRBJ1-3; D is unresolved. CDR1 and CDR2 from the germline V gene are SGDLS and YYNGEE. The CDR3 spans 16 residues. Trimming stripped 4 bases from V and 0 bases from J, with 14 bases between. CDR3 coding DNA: TGTGCCAGCAGCCCTAGGATGATCAGCTCTGGAAACACCATATATTTT. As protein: CASSPRMISSGNTIYF.

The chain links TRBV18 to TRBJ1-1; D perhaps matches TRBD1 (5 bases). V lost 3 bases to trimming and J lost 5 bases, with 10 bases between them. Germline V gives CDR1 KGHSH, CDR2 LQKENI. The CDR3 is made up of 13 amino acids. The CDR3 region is CASSPGRDTEAFF. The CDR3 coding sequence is TGTGCCAGCTCACCGGGCAGGGATACTGAAGCTTTCTTT.

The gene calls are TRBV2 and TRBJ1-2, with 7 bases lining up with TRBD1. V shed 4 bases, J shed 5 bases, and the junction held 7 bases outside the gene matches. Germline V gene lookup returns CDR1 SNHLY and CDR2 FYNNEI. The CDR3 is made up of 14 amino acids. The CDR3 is CASSGGQKIYGYTF. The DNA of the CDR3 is TGTGCCAGCAGTGGGGGACAGAAGATTTATGGCTACACCTTC. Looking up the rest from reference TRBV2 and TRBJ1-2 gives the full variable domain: EPEVTQTPSHQVTQMGQEVILRCVPISNHLYFYWYRQILGQKVEFLVSFYNNEISEKSEIFDDQFSVERPDGSNFTLKIRSTKLEDSAMYFCASSGGQKIYGYTFGSGTRLTVV.

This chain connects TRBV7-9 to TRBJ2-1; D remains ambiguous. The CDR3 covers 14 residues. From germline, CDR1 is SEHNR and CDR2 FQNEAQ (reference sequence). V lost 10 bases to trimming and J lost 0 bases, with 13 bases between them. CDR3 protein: CATPGHGSYNEQFF. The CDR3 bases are TGTGCCACCCCCGGTCACGGCTCCTACAATGAGCAGTTCTTC. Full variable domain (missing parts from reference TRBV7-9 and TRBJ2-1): DTGVSQNPRHKITKRGQNVTFRCDPISEHNRLYWYRQTLGQGPEFLTYFQNEAQLEKSRLLSDRFSAERPKGSFSTLEIQRTEQGDSAMYLCATPGHGSYNEQFFGPGTRLTVL.

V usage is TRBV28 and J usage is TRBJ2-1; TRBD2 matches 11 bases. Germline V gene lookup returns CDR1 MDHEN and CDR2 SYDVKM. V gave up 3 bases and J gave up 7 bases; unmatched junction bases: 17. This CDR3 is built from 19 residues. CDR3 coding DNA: TGTGCCAGCAGTTTCCTCGGGGGTAGCGGGAGGGTTGGAGGAAATGAGCAGTTCTTC. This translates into CASSFLGGSGRVGGNEQFF.

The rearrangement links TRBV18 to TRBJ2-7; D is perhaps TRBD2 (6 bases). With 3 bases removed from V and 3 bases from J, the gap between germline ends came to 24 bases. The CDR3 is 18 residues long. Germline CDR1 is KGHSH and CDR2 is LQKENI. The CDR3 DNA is TGTGCCAGCTCACCTGTCCGGCGCGCCGGGGGAATTGACTACGAGCAGTACTTC. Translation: CASSPVRRAGGIDYEQYF.

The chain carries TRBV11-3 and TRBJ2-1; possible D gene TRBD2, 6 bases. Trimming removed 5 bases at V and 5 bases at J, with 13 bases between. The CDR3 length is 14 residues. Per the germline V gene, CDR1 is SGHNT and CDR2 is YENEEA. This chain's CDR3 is CASSTTGTHNEQFF. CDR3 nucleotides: TGTGCCAGCAGCACAACCGGGACTCACAATGAGCAGTTCTTC.

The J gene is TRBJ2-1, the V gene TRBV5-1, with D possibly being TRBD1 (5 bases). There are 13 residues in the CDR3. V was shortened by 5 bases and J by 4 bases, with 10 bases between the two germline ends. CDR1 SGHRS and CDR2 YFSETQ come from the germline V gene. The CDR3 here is CASRDMPYNEQFF. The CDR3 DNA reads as TGCGCCAGCAGGGACATGCCGTACAATGAGCAGTTCTTC.

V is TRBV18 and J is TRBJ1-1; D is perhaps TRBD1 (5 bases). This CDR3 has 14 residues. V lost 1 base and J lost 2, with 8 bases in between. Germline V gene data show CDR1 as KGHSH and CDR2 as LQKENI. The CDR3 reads CASSPLDTNTEAFF. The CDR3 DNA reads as TGTGCCAGCTCACCACTGGACACTAACACTGAAGCTTTCTTT.

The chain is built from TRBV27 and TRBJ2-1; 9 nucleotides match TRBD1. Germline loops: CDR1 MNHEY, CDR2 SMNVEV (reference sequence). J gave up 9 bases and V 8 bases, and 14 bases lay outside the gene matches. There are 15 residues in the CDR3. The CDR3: CASGGLGTGWGEQFF. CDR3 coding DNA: TGTGCCAGCGGGGGACTGGGGACAGGGTGGGGTGAGCAGTTCTTC.

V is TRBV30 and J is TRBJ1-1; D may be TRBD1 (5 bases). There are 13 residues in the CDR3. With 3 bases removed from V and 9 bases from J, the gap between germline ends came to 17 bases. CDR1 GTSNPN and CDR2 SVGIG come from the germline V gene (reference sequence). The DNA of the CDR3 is TGTGCCTGGAGACCGAGCGGGTGGGGGAAAGCTTTCTTT. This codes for CAWRPSGWGKAFF.

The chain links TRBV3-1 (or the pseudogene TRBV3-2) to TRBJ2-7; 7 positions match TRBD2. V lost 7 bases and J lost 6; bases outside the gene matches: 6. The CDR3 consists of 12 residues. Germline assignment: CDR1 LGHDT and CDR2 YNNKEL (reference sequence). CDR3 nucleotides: TGTGCCAGCACGAGGGAGGGATCCGAGCAGTACTTC. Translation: CASTREGSEQYF.